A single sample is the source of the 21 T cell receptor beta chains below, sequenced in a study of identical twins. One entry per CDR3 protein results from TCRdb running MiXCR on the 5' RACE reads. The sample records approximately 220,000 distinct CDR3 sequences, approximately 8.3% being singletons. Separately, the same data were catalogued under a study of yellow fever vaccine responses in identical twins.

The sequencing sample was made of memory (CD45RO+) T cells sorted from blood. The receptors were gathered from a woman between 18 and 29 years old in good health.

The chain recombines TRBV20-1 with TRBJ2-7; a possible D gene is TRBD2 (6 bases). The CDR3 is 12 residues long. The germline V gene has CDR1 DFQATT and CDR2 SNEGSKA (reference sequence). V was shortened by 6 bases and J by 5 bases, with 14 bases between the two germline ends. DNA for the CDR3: TGCAGTGCGCAACGGGACTCTCACGAGCAGTACTTC. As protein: CSAQRDSHEQYF.

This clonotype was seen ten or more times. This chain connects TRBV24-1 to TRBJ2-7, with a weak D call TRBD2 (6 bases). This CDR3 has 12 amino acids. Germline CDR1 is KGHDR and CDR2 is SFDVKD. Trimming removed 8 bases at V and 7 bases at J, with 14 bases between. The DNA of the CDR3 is TGTGCCACCACGGGGGTTTTCGGGGAGCAGTACTTC. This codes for CATTGVFGEQYF.

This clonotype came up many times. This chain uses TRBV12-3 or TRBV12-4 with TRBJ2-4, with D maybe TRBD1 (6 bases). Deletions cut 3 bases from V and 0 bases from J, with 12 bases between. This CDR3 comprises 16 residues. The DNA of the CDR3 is TGTGCCAGCAGTTTCGGGACAAACCTAGCCAAAAACATTCAGTACTTC. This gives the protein CASSFGTNLAKNIQYF.

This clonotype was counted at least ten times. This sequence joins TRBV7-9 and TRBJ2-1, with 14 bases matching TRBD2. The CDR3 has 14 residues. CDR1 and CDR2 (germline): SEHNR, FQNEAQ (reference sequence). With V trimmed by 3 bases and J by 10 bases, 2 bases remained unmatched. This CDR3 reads CASSLTSGGEEQFF. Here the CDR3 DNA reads TGTGCCAGCAGCTTGACTAGCGGGGGGGAAGAGCAGTTCTTC.

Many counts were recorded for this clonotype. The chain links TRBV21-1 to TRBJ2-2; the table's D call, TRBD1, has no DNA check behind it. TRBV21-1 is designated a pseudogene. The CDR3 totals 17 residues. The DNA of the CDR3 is TGTGCCAGCAGCAATCGGTGGAGGGGGTTTGACACCGGGGAGCTGTTTTTT. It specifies CASSNRWRGFDTGELFF.

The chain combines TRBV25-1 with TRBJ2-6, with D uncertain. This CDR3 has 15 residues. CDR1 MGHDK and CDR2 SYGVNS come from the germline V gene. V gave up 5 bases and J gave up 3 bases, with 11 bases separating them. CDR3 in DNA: TGTGCCAGCAGTCTGGATGGCGATGGGGCCAACGTCCTGACTTTC. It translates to CASSLDGDGANVLTF.

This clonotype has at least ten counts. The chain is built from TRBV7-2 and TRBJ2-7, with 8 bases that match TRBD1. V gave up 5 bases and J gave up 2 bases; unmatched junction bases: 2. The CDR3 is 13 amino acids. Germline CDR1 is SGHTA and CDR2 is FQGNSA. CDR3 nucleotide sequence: TGTGCCAGCAGCAAGGGACAGGCCTACGAGCAGTACTTC. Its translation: CASSKGQAYEQYF.

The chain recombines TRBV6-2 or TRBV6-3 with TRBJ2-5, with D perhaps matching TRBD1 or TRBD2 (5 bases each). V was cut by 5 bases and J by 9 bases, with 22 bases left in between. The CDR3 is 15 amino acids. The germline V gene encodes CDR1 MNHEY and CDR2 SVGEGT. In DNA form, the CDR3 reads TGTGCCAGCAGTGCCGACGGGGCGCCCGGAGTGGCCCAGTACTTC. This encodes CASSADGAPGVAQYF.

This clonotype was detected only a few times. CDR3 amino acids: CAISGGQSSGNTIYF. In nucleotides, the CDR3 is TGTGCCATCAGCGGGGGACAGTCATCTGGAAACACCATATATTTT. This chain joins TRBV10-3 and TRBJ1-3; 7 bases align to TRBD1. Unmatched junction bases numbered 6, after V lost 6 bases and J lost 1 base. The CDR3 contains 15 residues. Germline V gene lookup returns CDR1 ENHRY and CDR2 SYGVKD.

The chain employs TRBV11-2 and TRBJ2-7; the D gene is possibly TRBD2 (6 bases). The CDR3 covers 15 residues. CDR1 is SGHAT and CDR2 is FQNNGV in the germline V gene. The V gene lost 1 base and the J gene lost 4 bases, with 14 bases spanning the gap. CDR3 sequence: CASSLGEEPSYEQYF. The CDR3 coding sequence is TGTGCCAGCAGCTTAGGGGAGGAACCCTCATACGAGCAGTACTTC.

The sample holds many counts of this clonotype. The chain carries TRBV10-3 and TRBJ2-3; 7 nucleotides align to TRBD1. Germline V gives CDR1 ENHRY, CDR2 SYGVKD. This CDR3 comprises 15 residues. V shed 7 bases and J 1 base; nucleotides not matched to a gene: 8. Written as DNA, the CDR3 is TGTGCCATCAAGGGACAGAAGTTACGCACAGATACGCAGTATTTT. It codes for CAIKGQKLRTDTQYF.

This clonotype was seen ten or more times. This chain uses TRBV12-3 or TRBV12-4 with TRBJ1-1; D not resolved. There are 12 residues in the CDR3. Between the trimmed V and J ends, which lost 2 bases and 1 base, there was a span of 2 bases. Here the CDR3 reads CASSLTNTEAFF. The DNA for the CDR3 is TGTGCCAGCAGTTTAACGAACACTGAAGCTTTCTTT.

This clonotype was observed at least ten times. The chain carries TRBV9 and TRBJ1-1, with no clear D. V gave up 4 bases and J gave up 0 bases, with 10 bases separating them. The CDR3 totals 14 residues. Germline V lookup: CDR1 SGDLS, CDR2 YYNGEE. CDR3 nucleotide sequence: TGTGCCAGCAGCATCCGGGAGCTGAACACTGAAGCTTTCTTT. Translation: CASSIRELNTEAFF. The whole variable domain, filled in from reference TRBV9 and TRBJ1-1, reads DSGVTQTPKHLITATGQRVTLRCSPRSGDLSVYWYQQSLDQGLQFLIQYYNGEERAKGNILERFSAQQFPDLHSELNLSSLELGDSALYFCASSIRELNTEAFFGQGTRLTVV.

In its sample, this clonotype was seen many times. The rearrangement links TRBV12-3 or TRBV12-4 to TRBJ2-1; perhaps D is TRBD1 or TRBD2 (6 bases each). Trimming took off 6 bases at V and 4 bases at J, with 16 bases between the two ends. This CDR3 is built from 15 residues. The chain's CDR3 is CASRGHGGAYNEQFF. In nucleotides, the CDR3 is TGTGCCAGCAGGGGACACGGGGGAGCTTACAATGAGCAGTTCTTC.

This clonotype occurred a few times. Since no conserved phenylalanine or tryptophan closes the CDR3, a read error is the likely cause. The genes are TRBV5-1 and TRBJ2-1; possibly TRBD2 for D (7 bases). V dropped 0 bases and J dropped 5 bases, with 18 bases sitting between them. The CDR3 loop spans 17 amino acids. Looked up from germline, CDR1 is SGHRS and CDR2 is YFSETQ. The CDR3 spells CASSLVVGGRGDNEQFS. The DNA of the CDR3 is TGCGCCAGCAGCTTGGTCGTCGGGGGGCGTGGGGACAATGAGCAGTTCTCC.

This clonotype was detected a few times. Here the CDR3 DNA reads TGTGCCAGCAGTCAGCCTAGCGGGATGGCCACAGATACGCAGTATTTT. This sequence encodes CASSQPSGMATDTQYF. V usage is TRBV6-1 and J usage is TRBJ2-3; 9 bases align to TRBD2. CDR1 MNHNS and CDR2 SASEGT come from the germline V gene. This CDR3 is 16 amino acids long. The ends lost 5 bases at V and 2 bases at J; junction bases unmatched: 8.

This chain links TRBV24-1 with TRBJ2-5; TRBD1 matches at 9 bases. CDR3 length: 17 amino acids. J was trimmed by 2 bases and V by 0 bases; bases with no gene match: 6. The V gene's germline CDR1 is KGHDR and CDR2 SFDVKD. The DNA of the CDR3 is TGTGCCACCAGTGATTTGCAAGGACAGGGGCGACAAGAGACCCAGTACTTC. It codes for CATSDLQGQGRQETQYF.

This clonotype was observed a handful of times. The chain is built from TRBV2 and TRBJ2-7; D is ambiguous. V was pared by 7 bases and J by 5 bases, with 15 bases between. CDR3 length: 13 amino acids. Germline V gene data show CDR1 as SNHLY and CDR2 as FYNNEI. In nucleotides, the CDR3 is TGTGCCAGCAAAAGTATACCTCTCCACGAGCAGTACTTC. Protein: CASKSIPLHEQYF.

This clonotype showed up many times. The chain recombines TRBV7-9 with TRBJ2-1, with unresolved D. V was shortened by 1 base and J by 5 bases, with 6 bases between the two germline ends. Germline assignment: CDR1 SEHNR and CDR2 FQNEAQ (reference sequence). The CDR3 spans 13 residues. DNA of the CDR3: TGTGCCAGCAGCTTAGTAGGGAACAATGAGCAGTTCTTC. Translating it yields CASSLVGNNEQFF.

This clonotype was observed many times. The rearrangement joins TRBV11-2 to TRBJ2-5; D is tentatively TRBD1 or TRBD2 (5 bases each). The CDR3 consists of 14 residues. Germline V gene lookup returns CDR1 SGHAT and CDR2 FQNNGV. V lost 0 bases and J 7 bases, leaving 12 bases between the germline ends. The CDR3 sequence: CASSLERRTRTQYF. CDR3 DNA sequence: TGTGCCAGCAGCTTAGAACGGAGGACAAGGACCCAGTACTTC.

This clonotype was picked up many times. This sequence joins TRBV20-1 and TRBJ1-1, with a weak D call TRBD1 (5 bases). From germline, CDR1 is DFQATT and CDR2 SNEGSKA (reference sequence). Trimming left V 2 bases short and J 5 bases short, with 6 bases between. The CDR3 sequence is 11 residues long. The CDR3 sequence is CSARSGTEAFF. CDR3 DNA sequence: TGCAGTGCTAGATCAGGGACTGAAGCTTTCTTT.